A single sample is the source of the 30 T cell receptor beta chains below, sequenced in a study of T cell changes during pregnancy in multiple sclerosis. This table comes from immunoSEQ multiplex PCR, and its TCRdb copy is limited to in-frame clones, with some not included. The top ten clones hold 2.1% of a sample with around 72,000 clones, about 92% of them seen once. Sequences were derived from peripheral blood, sampled in the second trimester of pregnancy. The receptors derive from a female donor in good health, enrolled as a control in a pregnancy study.

In this sample, this clone turned up once. The rearrangement joins TRBV7-9 to TRBJ1-4; 9 bases agree with TRBD1. The CDR3 is made up of 16 amino acids. Germline V CDR1 and CDR2: SEHNR, FQNEAQ (reference sequence). Trimming took 5 bases from V and 2 from J; bases not matched to a gene: 6. CDR3 region: CASSHRTGGTNEKLFF. The DNA for the CDR3 is TGTGCCAGCAGCCACCGAACAGGGGGCACTAATGAAAAACTGTTTTTT.

The chain recombines TRBV10-2 with TRBJ1-1; 8 bases match TRBD1. The CDR3 consists of 11 residues. Germline V lookup: CDR1 WSHSY, CDR2 SAAADI. V lost 6 bases and J lost 8; bases outside the gene matches: 2. The CDR3 bases are TGCGCCAGCAGCAGGGACAGGGAAGCTTTCTTT. This translates into CASSRDREAFF.

The V call is TRBV20-1, the J call TRBJ1-1; D gene uncertain. The length of the CDR3 is 11 residues. The V gene lost 5 bases and the J gene lost 8 bases, with 12 bases spanning the gap. CDR1 DFQATT and CDR2 SNEGSKA come from the germline V gene (reference sequence). For the CDR3, the DNA is TGCAGTGCTCAATCTGGGAGGGAAGCTTTCTTT. This sequence encodes CSAQSGREAFF.

The V call is TRBV6-5, the J call TRBJ2-1, with 10 bases fitting TRBD1. The CDR3 loop spans 15 amino acids. The J segment lost 9 bases and the V segment lost 2 bases, leaving 7 bases of the junction unmatched. CDR1 is MNHEY, CDR2 SVGAGI, per germline. CDR3 sequence reads: CASSYPGQGSGEQFF. CDR3 nucleotides: TGTGCCAGCAGTTACCCGGGACAGGGGTCAGGTGAGCAGTTCTTC.

The V and J genes are TRBV6-6 and TRBJ2-2, with 10 bases that match TRBD1. The CDR3 runs to 16 residues. CDR1 is MNHNY and CDR2 is SVGAGI in the germline V gene (reference sequence). V shed 5 bases, J shed 7 bases, and the junction held 10 bases outside the gene matches. The CDR3 bases are TGTGCCAGCAGTACCGGACAGGGGGTCGTGCGCGGGGAGCTGTTTTTT. Translated: CASSTGQGVVRGELFF.

V is TRBV5-1 and J is TRBJ2-3; no reliable D call. The CDR3 contains 12 residues. V was shortened by 5 bases and J by 1 base, with 5 bases between the two germline ends. Germline CDR1 reads SGHRS; CDR2 reads YFSETQ. The CDR3 is CASRSGTDTQYF. DNA of the CDR3: TGCGCCAGCAGGAGTGGCACAGATACGCAGTATTTT.

V is TRBV7-9 and J is TRBJ2-5; 8 bases agree with TRBD2. Germline V lookup: CDR1 SEHNR, CDR2 FQNEAQ (reference sequence). This CDR3 contains 16 residues. V was pared by 3 bases and J by 2 bases, with 8 bases of the junction left unmatched. The CDR3, as DNA: TGTGCCAGCAGCTTCGGCGCGGGGGGCCCACAAGAGACCCAGTACTTC. It specifies CASSFGAGGPQETQYF. Supplemented by reference TRBV7-9 and TRBJ2-5, the full variable domain reads DTGVSQNPRHKITKRGQNVTFRCDPISEHNRLYWYRQTLGQGPEFLTYFQNEAQLEKSRLLSDRFSAERPKGSFSTLEIQRTEQGDSAMYLCASSFGAGGPQETQYFGPGTRLLVL.

V gene TRBV7-8 combines with J gene TRBJ1-1, with 7 bases matching TRBD1. CDR1 and CDR2 (germline): SGHVS, FQNEAQ. Losses at the gene ends were 5 bases for V and 4 bases for J; bases not matched to a gene: 10. The CDR3 totals 15 residues. Here the CDR3 DNA reads TGTGCCAGCAGCAGAAGAGGGACAGTTTCCACTGAAGCTTTCTTT. Amino acids: CASSRRGTVSTEAFF.

This chain joins TRBV5-4 and TRBJ2-7; weak D call: TRBD1 (5 bases). The germline V gene has CDR1 SGHNT and CDR2 YYREEE (reference sequence). The CDR3 runs 14 residues. Trimming cost V 4 bases and J 0 bases, with 11 bases left between them. CDR3 nucleotides: TGTGCCAGCAGCCCACGACAGAGCTCCTACGAGCAGTACTTC. It specifies CASSPRQSSYEQYF.

The gene calls are TRBV4-3 and TRBJ2-5; 9 bases align to TRBD2. V shed 2 bases and J 5 bases; nucleotides not matched to a gene: 9. The CDR3 loop spans 16 amino acids. CDR1 is LGHNA and CDR2 is YSLEER in the germline V gene. CDR3 sequence reads: CASSQSGGLAGETQYF. For the CDR3, the DNA is TGCGCCAGCAGCCAATCTGGGGGACTAGCCGGGGAGACCCAGTACTTC.

The chain links TRBV9 to TRBJ1-6; no definite D call. This CDR3 spans 16 amino acids. V gave up 0 bases and J gave up 0 bases, with 7 bases separating them. Per germline, CDR1 SGDLS and CDR2 YYNGEE. DNA of the CDR3: TGTGCCAGCAGCGTAGGGCCCAGCTCCTATAATTCACCCCTCCACTTT. It encodes CASSVGPSSYNSPLHF.

This chain joins TRBV5-6 and TRBJ1-2; no firm D call. V dropped 2 bases and J dropped 8 bases, with 13 bases sitting between them. The germline V gene encodes CDR1 SGHDT and CDR2 YYEEEE. CDR3 length: 13 amino acids. Here the CDR3 reads CASSFERVGGYTF. The CDR3 DNA reads TGTGCCAGCAGCTTTGAGAGGGTTGGGGGCTACACCTTC.

V and J are TRBV2 and TRBJ1-1, with D perhaps matching TRBD1 (5 bases). In germline, CDR1 is SNHLY, CDR2 FYNNEI. V gave up 4 bases and J gave up 1 base, with 10 bases separating them. CDR3 length: 14 amino acids. The CDR3 coding sequence is TGTGCCAGCAGTGTACTCAGGGAGAACACTGAAGCTTTCTTT. It encodes CASSVLRENTEAFF.

This chain connects TRBV27 to TRBJ1-2; D is perhaps TRBD1 (6 bases). The ends were cut back, 10 bases at V and 3 bases at J, with 15 bases in the middle. The CDR3 is 13 residues long. The germline V gene encodes CDR1 MNHEY and CDR2 SMNVEV (reference sequence). The CDR3 sequence: CAIRGAGYYGYTF. Written as DNA, the CDR3 is TGTGCCATCCGGGGGGCAGGGTACTATGGCTACACCTTC.

V gene TRBV30 combines with J gene TRBJ2-3, with a weak D call TRBD2 (6 bases). CDR1 GTSNPN and CDR2 SVGIG come from the germline V gene (reference sequence). Between the trimmed V and J ends, which lost 0 bases and 1 base, there was a span of 14 bases. The CDR3 is 16 amino acids. The CDR3 DNA sequence: TGTGCCTGGAGTGTACAGTGGGGGGAAGGCACAGATACGCAGTATTTT. Protein product: CAWSVQWGEGTDTQYF.

The V call is TRBV6-5, the J call TRBJ2-4, with TRBD2 identical over 8 bases. J was trimmed by 12 bases and V by 0 bases; bases with no gene match: 10. The CDR3 is 15 amino acids. Per germline, CDR1 MNHEY and CDR2 SVGAGI. The CDR3 is CASSYSTLGLAPQYF. In DNA form, the CDR3 reads TGTGCCAGCAGTTACTCGACCCTAGGACTAGCACCTCAGTACTTC.

The V call is TRBV15, the J call TRBJ1-5; tentative D call: TRBD1 (5 bases). Between the trimmed V and J ends, which lost 5 bases and 0 bases, there was a span of 23 bases. The CDR3 loop spans 19 amino acids. Germline V gene data show CDR1 as LNHNV and CDR2 as YYDKDF (reference sequence). The CDR3 DNA is TGTGCCACCAGCGGACGAAACAGTAGAAGGGGCTATAGCAATCAGCCCCAGCATTTT. The encoded protein is CATSGRNSRRGYSNQPQHF.

The J gene is TRBJ1-1, the V gene TRBV2; D unresolved. CDR1 is SNHLY and CDR2 is FYNNEI in the germline V gene. The CDR3 runs 12 residues. V shed 6 bases and J shed 0 bases, with 5 bases lying between them. The CDR3 reads CASRYMNTEAFF. The CDR3 DNA is TGTGCCAGCAGATACATGAACACTGAAGCTTTCTTT.

This clone was picked up one time. The V call is TRBV4-1, the J call TRBJ2-7, with 10 bases aligning to TRBD1. Germline values: CDR1 MGHRA, CDR2 YSYEKL. The J segment lost 6 bases and the V segment lost 6 bases, leaving 2 bases of the junction unmatched. The CDR3 extends over 12 amino acids. CDR3 sequence (DNA): TGCGCCAGCAGTGGGACAGGGGTCGAGCAGTACTTC. This sequence encodes CASSGTGVEQYF.

The chain is built from TRBV4-2 and TRBJ2-3; D might be TRBD1 (5 bases). Trimming cost V 1 base and J 3 bases, with 11 bases left between them. The CDR3 loop spans 15 amino acids. Germline CDR1 reads LGHNA; CDR2 reads YNFKEQ. The CDR3 DNA sequence: TGTGCCAGCAGCCAAGGGTGGCAGGGAACAGATACGCAGTATTTT. Encoded protein: CASSQGWQGTDTQYF.

Notes on this clone: One end of the junction is discordant with germline, which a read error may explain. The chain links TRBV5-6 to TRBJ2-3, with 7 bases fitting TRBD1. This CDR3 region has 15 residues. Germline V CDR1 and CDR2: SGHDT, YYEEEE. This CDR3 reads CASSLAGGRTDTQYF. The CDR3 nucleotides are TGTGCCAGCAGTTTGGCAGGGGGACGCACAGATACGCAGTATTTT.

V and J are TRBV7-2 and TRBJ2-1; 7 bases match TRBD1. Germline V CDR1 and CDR2: SGHTA, FQGNSA. CDR3 length: 14 amino acids. Trimming at V came to 3 bases and at J to 7 bases, leaving 6 bases not matched to a gene. The CDR3 reads CASSLATDRNEQFF. The CDR3 bases are TGTGCCAGCAGCTTGGCTACGGACAGGAATGAGCAGTTCTTC.

The chain joins TRBV11-1 to TRBJ1-1; no definite D call. The CDR3 contains 16 residues. V was shortened by 4 bases and J by 4 bases, with 19 bases between the two germline ends. The V gene's germline CDR1 is SGHAT and CDR2 FQDESV (reference sequence). CDR3: CASSSLLSWAGTEAFF. The DNA of the CDR3 is TGTGCCAGCAGCTCCCTCCTCAGTTGGGCCGGCACTGAAGCTTTCTTT.

The chain has TRBV4-2 and TRBJ2-3, with 9 bases lining up with TRBD2. Trimming removed 4 bases from V and 3 bases from J; junction bases left unmatched: 14. The CDR3 loop spans 18 amino acids. The germline V gene encodes CDR1 LGHNA and CDR2 YNFKEQ. Here the CDR3 DNA reads TGTGCCAGCAGCCCCCGGGGCGGGGGGGCCGTTGAGACAGATACGCAGTATTTT. Translated, it gives CASSPRGGGAVETDTQYF.

This chain links TRBV18 with TRBJ2-1, with D perhaps matching TRBD2 (6 bases). Per the germline V gene, CDR1 is KGHSH and CDR2 is LQKENI. The V end lost 2 bases, the J end lost 7 bases, and 18 bases lay between the germline ends. The CDR3 contains 16 residues. The DNA of the CDR3 is TGTGCCAGCTCACCATTGGCGGGACTCCCCTCTAATGAGCAGTTCTTC. It encodes CASSPLAGLPSNEQFF.

The chain recombines TRBV7-2 with TRBJ2-5; D might be TRBD2 (5 bases). CDR3 length: 15 residues. V gave up 0 bases and J gave up 0 bases, with 8 bases separating them. The germline V gene has CDR1 SGHTA and CDR2 FQGNSA. The CDR3 loop is CASSLAGLYQETQYF. The CDR3 DNA follows: TGTGCCAGCAGCTTAGCAGGACTGTACCAAGAGACCCAGTACTTC.

The V gene is TRBV7-2, the J gene TRBJ1-2; the D gene is possibly TRBD1 (6 bases). The germline V gene has CDR1 SGHTA and CDR2 FQGNSA. V was pared by 1 base and J by 4 bases, with 10 bases between. The CDR3 contains 14 residues. CDR3 residues: CASSLEGRGYGYTF. Written as DNA, the CDR3 is TGTGCCAGCAGCTTAGAAGGCAGGGGCTATGGCTACACCTTC.

V is TRBV19 and J is TRBJ2-1, with 16 positions matching TRBD2. This CDR3 is 15 amino acids long. V dropped 7 bases and J dropped 10; count of bases not matched to a gene: 7. Germline CDR1 and CDR2: LNHDA and SQIVND (reference sequence). CDR3 in amino acids: CASIPGLAGGREQFF. The CDR3 bases are TGTGCCAGTATCCCGGGACTAGCGGGGGGGCGGGAGCAGTTCTTC.

The CDR3 nucleotides read TGCGCCAGCAGCCAACAGGTCTCAGATACGCAGTATTTT. As protein: CASSQQVSDTQYF. The V call is TRBV4-3, the J call TRBJ2-3, with D uncertain. CDR1 and CDR2 from the germline V gene are LGHNA and YSLEER. The V and J ends lost 2 bases and 4 bases respectively, with 7 bases between them. The CDR3 runs to 13 residues.

V is TRBV5-4 and J is TRBJ2-1; D might be TRBD2 (6 bases). Germline V gene sequence: CDR1 SGHNT, CDR2 YYREEE (reference sequence). The germline V and J ends were trimmed by 2 bases and 7 bases, with 16 bases remaining between them. The CDR3 spans 15 residues. CDR3 residues: CASSLDPAGRNEQFF. DNA of the CDR3: TGTGCCAGCAGCTTAGATCCCGCAGGGAGGAATGAGCAGTTCTTC. Full variable domain (outside the CDR3, taken from reference TRBV5-4 and TRBJ2-1): ETGVTQSPTHLIKTRGQQVTLRCSSQSGHNTVSWYQQALGQGPQFIFQYYREEENGRGNFPPRFSGLQFPNYSSELNVNALELDDSALYLCASSLDPAGRNEQFFGPGTRLTVL.